The table lists the clone carrying this T cell receptor beta chain with a few counts. Its antigen is not identified. Germline V lookup: CDR1 MNHEY, CDR2 SMNVEV (reference sequence). CDR3 size: 15 residues. V lost 5 bases, J lost 8 bases, and 19 bases lay in between. Central memory, naive, regulatory and stem cell-like memory CD4+ cells were sorted by CD45RO/CCR7/CD25/CD127/CD95/CD27. These data are taken from a study of beta chain features in type 1 diabetes. For the study at large: Age, gender, cell numbers and subset yield matched between patients and controls.

Expressed TCRB transcripts were sequenced because the isolated RNA had all been reverse transcribed beforehand. The assay was immunoSEQ multiplex PCR, and TCRdb's table has in-frame clones only and misses some. The sample has 600,000 to 700,000 clones, 9.5% to 15% seen once; the top ten hold around 0.12%. Broader study findings: For patients and controls alike, PCR might favor shorter templates to the same degree. Patients with Type 1 diabetes showed moderately but significantly shorter TCRB CDR3s in all four CD4+ subsets. Here, the possible influence of HLA type (on TCRB rearrangement) remained unresolved.

Sequenced sample: naive CD4+ T cells from blood. The chain uses TRBV27 and TRBJ2-1; a possible D gene is TRBD1 (5 bases). This sequence originates from a man aged 25 to 45 with type 1 diabetes. CDR3 coding DNA: TGTGCCAGCAGTCCTACGCAAATGACAGTCTATGAGCAGTTCTTC. This translates into CASSPTQMTVYEQFF.